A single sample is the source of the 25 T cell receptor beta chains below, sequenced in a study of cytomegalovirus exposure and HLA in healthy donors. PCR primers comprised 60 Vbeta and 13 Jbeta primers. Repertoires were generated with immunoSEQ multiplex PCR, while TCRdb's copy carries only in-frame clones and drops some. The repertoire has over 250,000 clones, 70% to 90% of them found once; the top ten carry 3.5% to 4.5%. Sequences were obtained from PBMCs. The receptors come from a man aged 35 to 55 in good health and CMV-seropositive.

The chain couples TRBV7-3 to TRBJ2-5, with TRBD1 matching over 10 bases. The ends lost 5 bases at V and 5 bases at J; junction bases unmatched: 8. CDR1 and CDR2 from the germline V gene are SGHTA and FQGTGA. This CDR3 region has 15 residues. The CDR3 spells CASSPSTGGRETQYF. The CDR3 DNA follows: TGTGCCAGCAGCCCCTCGACAGGGGGCAGGGAGACCCAGTACTTC.

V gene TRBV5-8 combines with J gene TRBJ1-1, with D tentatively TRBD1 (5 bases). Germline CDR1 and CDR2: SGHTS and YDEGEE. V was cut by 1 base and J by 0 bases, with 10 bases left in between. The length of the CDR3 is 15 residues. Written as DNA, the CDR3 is TGTGCCAGCAGCTTGAATGCAGGGATGAACACTGAAGCTTTCTTT. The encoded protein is CASSLNAGMNTEAFF. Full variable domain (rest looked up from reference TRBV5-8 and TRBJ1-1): EAGVTQSPTHLIKTRGQQATLRCSPISGHTSVYWYQQALGLGLQFLLWYDEGEERNRGNFPPRFSGRQFPNYSSELNVNALELEDSALYLCASSLNAGMNTEAFFGQGTRLTVV.

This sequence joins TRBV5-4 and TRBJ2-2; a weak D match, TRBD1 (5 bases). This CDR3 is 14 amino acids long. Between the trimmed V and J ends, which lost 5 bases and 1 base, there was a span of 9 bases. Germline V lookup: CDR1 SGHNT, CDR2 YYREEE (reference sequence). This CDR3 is CASRRTGNTGELFF. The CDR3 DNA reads TGTGCCAGCAGGCGTACAGGGAACACCGGGGAGCTGTTTTTT.

CDR3 loop: CASSIGTGLPLEQFF. CDR3 bases: TGTGCCAGTAGTATCGGGACAGGGCTACCCCTTGAGCAGTTCTTC. V usage is TRBV19 and J usage is TRBJ2-1; 9 nucleotides line up with TRBD1. Germline-derived CDR1 and CDR2 are LNHDA and SQIVND (reference sequence). The CDR3 spans 15 residues. Trimming at V came to 3 bases and at J to 9 bases, leaving 9 bases not matched to a gene.

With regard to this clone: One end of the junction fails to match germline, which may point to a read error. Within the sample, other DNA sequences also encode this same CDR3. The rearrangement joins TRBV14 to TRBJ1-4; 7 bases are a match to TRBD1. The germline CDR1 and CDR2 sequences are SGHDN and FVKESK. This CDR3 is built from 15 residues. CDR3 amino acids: CASSQKTGWNGKLFF. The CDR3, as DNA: TGTGCTAGCAGCCAAAAGACAGGGTGGAATGGAAAACTGTTTTTT.

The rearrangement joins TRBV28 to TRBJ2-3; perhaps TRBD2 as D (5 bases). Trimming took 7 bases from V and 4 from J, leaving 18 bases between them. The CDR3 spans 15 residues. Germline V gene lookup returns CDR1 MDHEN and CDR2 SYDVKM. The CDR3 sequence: CASTQILAGADTQYF. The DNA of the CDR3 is TGTGCCAGCACCCAGATATTGGCGGGCGCAGATACGCAGTATTTT.

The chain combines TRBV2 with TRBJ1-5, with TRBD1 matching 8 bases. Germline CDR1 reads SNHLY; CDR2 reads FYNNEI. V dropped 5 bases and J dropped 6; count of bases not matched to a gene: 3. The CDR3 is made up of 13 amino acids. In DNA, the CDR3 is TGTGCCAGCAGTACAGGGGGAGGTCAGCCCCAGCATTTT. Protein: CASSTGGGQPQHF.

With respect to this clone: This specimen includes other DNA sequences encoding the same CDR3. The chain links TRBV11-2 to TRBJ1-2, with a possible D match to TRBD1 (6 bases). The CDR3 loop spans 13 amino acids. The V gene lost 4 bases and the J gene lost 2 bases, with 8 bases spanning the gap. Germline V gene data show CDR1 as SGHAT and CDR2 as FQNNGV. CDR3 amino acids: CASSSGQNYGYTF. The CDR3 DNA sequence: TGTGCCAGCAGCTCTGGACAGAACTATGGCTACACCTTC.

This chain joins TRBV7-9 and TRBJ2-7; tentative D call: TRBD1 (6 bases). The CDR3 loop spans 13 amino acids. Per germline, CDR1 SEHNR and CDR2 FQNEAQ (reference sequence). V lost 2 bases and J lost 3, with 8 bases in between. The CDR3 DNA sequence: TGTGCCAGCAGCTTACAGGGGCGCTACGAGCAGTACTTC. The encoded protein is CASSLQGRYEQYF.

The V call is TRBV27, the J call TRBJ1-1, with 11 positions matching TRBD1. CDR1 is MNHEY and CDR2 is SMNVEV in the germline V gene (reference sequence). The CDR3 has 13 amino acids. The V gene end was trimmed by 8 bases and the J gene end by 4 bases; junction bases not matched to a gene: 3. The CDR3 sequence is CASGQGASTEAFF. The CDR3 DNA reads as TGTGCCAGCGGACAGGGGGCGAGCACTGAAGCTTTCTTT.

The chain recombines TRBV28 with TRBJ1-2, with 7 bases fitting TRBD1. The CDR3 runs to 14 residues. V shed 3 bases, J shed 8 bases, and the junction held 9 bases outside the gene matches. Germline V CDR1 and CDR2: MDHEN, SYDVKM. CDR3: CASSFRQGVRGYTF. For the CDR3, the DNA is TGTGCCAGCAGTTTCCGTCAGGGGGTCAGGGGCTACACCTTC.

The CDR3 reads CASSQVVGTSVGEQYF. The CDR3 DNA is TGCGCCAGCAGCCAAGTTGTCGGGACTAGCGTTGGGGAGCAGTACTTC. This chain connects TRBV4-1 to TRBJ2-7; 10 nucleotides line up with TRBD2. The CDR3 is made up of 16 amino acids. CDR1 is MGHRA, CDR2 YSYEKL, per germline. The trim removed 1 base at V and 7 bases at J, leaving 10 bases unmatched.

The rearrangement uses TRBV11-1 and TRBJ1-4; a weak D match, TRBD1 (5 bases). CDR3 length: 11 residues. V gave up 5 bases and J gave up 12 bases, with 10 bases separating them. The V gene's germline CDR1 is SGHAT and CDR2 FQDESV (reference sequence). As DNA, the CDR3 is TGTGCCAGCAGCCGGACGGGGGAACTGTTTTTT. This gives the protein CASSRTGELFF.

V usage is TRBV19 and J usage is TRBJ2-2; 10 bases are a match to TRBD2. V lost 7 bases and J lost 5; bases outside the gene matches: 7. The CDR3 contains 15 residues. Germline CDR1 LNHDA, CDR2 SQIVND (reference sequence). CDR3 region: CASIEASGRTGELFF. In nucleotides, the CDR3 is TGTGCCAGTATAGAGGCTAGCGGGAGAACCGGGGAGCTGTTTTTT. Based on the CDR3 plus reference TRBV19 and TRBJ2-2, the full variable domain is DGGITQSPKYLFRKEGQNVTLSCEQNLNHDAMYWYRQDPGQGLRLIYYSQIVNDFQKGDIAEGYSVSREKKESFPLTVTSAQKNPTAFYLCASIEASGRTGELFFGEGSRLTVL.

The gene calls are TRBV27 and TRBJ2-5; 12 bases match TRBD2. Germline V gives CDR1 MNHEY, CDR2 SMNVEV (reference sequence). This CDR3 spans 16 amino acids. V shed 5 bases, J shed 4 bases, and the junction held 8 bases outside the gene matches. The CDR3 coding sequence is TGTGCCAGCAGTACTAGGCCGGGACTAGCGGGAGAGACCCAGTACTTC. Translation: CASSTRPGLAGETQYF.

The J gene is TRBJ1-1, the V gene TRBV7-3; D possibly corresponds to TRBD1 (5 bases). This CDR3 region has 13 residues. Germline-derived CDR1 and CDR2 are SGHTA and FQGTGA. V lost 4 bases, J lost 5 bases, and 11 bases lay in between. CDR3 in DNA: TGTGCCAGCAGCTCGCAGGGTGGGACTGAAGCTTTCTTT. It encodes CASSSQGGTEAFF.

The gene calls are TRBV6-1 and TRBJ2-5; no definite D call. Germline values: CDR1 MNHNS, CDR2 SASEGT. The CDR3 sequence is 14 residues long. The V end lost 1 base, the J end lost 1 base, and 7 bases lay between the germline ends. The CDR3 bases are TGTGCCAGCAGTGAAGGGAACAGCCAAGAGACCCAGTACTTC. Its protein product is CASSEGNSQETQYF.

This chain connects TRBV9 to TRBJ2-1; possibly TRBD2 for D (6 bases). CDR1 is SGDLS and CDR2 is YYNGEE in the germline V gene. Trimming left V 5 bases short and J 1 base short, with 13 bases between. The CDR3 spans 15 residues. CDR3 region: CASSFGTPSYNEQFF. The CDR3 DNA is TGTGCCAGCAGTTTCGGGACTCCATCCTACAATGAGCAGTTCTTC. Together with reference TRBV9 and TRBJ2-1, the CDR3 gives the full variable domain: DSGVTQTPKHLITATGQRVTLRCSPRSGDLSVYWYQQSLDQGLQFLIQYYNGEERAKGNILERFSAQQFPDLHSELNLSSLELGDSALYFCASSFGTPSYNEQFFGPGTRLTVL.

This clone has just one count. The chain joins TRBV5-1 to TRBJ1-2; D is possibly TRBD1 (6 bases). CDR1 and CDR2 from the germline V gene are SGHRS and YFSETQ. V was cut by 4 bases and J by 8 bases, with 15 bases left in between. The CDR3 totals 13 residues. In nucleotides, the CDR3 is TGCGCCAGCAGCACCAACAGGGAAAGCGGCTACACCTTC. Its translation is CASSTNRESGYTF. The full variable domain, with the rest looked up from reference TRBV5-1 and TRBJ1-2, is KAGVTQTPRYLIKTRGQQVTLSCSPISGHRSVSWYQQTPGQGLQFLFEYFSETQRNKGNFPGRFSGRQFSNSRSEMNVSTLELGDSALYLCASSTNRESGYTFGSGTRLTVV.

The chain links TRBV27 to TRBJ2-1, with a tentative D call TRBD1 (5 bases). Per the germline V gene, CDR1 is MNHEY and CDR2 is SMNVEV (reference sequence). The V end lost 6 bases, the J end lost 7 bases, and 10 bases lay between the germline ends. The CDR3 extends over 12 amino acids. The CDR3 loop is CASSTQGNEQFF. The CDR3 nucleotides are TGTGCCAGCAGCACCCAGGGAAATGAGCAGTTCTTC.

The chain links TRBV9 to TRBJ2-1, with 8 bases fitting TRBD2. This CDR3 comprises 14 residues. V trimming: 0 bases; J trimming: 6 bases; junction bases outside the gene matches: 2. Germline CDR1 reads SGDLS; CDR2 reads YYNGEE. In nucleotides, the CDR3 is TGTGCCAGCAGCGTAGCGGGAGGGGTCAATGAGCAGTTCTTC. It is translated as CASSVAGGVNEQFF.

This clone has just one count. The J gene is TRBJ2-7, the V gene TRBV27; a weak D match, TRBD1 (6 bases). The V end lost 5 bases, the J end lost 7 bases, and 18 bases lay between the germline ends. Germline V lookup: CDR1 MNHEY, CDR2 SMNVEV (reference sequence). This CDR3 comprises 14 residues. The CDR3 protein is CASSLDRDVLEQYF. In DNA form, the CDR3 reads TGTGCCAGCAGTCTGGACAGAGACGTCTTGGAGCAGTACTTC.

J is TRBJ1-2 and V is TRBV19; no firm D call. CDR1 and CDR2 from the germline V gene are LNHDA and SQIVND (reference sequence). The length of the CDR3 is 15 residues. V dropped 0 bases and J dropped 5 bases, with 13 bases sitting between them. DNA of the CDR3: TGTGCCAGTAGTATAGATCGGGTCAGTAGATATGGCTACACCTTC. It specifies CASSIDRVSRYGYTF. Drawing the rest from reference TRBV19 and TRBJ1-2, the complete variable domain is DGGITQSPKYLFRKEGQNVTLSCEQNLNHDAMYWYRQDPGQGLRLIYYSQIVNDFQKGDIAEGYSVSREKKESFPLTVTSAQKNPTAFYLCASSIDRVSRYGYTFGSGTRLTVV.

The CDR3 DNA follows: TGCAGCGTTGAGTCGACTTATGGCTACACCTTC. Its translation is CSVESTYGYTF. The rearrangement joins TRBV29-1 to TRBJ1-2; D is undetermined. Per the germline V gene, CDR1 is SQVTM and CDR2 is ANQGSEA. CDR3 length equals 11 residues. Trimming pared 3 bases from V and 5 bases from J, leaving 7 bases between.

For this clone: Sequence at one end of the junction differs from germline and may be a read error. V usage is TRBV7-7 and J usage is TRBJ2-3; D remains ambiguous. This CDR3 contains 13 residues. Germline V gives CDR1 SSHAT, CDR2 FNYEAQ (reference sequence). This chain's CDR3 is CASSSILEDTQYF. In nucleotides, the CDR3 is TGTGCTAGCAGCTCTATCCTTGAGGATACGCAGTATTTT. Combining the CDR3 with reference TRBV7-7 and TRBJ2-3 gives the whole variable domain GAGVSQSPRYKVTKRGQDVTLRCDPISSHATLYWYQQALGQGPEFLTYFNYEAQPDKSGLPSDRFSAERPEGSISTLTIQRTEQRDSAMYRCASSSILEDTQYFGPGTRLTVL.